The present entry profiles one TCR beta chain with its context. Its specificity is not known. The treatment was: about 20 received Ad26.COV2.S at low or high dose, single or two shots; roughly five received placebo; per-sample allocation not given. On day 63 after the first injection, vaccine and placebo recipients gave samples. Ad26 vector vaccine expressed Wuhan-strain SARS-CoV-2 spike. The sample originates from a study of Ad26.COV2.S vaccination and SARS-CoV-2 variants. Study-wide points: Recipients given vaccine exceeded placebo recipients in spike-specific TCR breadth.

TCRdb keeps only in-frame clones here, not all; method: immunoSEQ multiplex PCR. The sample contains approximately 480,000 clones, 87% of which appear only once. The CDR3 loop spans 17 amino acids. Germline CDR1 and CDR2: GTSNPN and SVGIG (reference sequence). V was cut by 3 bases and J by 2 bases, with 17 bases left in between. This chain links TRBV30 with TRBJ1-6; weak D call: TRBD1 (5 bases). The clonotype originates from a person between 18 and 65 years old who received the Ad26.COV2.S COVID-19 vaccine or a placebo. Here the sequenced sample was peripheral blood, taken in a trial of Ad26.COV2.S vaccine versus placebo. The CDR3 reads CAWRPGWGKAYNSPLHF. CDR3 in DNA: TGTGCCTGGAGGCCAGGCTGGGGGAAGGCCTATAATTCACCCCTCCACTTT. Full variable domain (rest looked up from reference TRBV30 and TRBJ1-6): SQTIHQWPATLVQPVGSPLSLECTVEGTSNPNLYWYRQAAGRGLQLLFYSVGIGQISSEVPQNLSASRPQDRQFILSSKKLLLSDSGFYLCAWRPGWGKAYNSPLHFGNGTRLTVT.